The sample holds many counts of the clone carrying this T cell receptor (beta chain). A single record per CDR3 protein comes from TCRdb applying MiXCR to the 5' RACE reads. The repertoire holds approximately 220,000 distinct CDR3 sequences, around 25% seen once, with about 6.9% in the top ten. The source of the sample is a study of CD8 T cells in ankylosing spondylitis. The CDR3 is 13 residues long. Deletions cut 3 bases from V and 2 bases from J, with 11 bases between. Germline V gene sequence: CDR1 DFQATT, CDR2 SNEGSKA (reference sequence). Sequenced material: blood, either unsorted or a sorted T cell fraction (not recorded which). The sequence came from a male donor with ankylosing spondylitis or in good health (not recorded which). The chain employs TRBV20-1 and TRBJ2-7; unclear D gene. The CDR3 nucleotides are TGCAGTGCTAGTCGAACCGATACCTACGAGCAGTACTTC. It codes for CSASRTDTYEQYF.